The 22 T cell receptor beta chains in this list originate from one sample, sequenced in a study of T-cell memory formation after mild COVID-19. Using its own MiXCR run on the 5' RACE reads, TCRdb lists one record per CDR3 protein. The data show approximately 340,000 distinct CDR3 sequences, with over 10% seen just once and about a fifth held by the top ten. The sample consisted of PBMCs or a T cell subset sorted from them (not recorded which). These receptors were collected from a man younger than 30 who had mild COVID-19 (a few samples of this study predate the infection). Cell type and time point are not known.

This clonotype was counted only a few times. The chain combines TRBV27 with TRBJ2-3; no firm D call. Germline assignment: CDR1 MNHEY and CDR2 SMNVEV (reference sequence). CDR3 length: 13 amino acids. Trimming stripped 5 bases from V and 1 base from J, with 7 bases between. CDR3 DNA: TGTGCCAGCAGTCCCACTCGCACAGATACGCAGTATTTT. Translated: CASSPTRTDTQYF.

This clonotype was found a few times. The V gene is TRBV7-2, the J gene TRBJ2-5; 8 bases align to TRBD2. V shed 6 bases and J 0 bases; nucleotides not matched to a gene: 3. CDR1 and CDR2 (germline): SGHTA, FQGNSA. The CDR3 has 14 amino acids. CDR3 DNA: TGTGCCAGCAGATATAGCGGGGACCAAGAGACCCAGTACTTC. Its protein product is CASRYSGDQETQYF.

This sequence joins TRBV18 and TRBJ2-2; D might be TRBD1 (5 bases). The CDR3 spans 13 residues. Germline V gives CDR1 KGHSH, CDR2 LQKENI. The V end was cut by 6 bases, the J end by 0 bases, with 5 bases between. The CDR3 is CASSTANTGELFF. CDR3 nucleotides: TGTGCCAGCTCGACAGCGAACACCGGGGAGCTGTTTTTT. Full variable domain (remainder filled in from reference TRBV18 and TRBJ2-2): NAGVMQNPRHLVRRRGQEARLRCSPMKGHSHVYWYRQLPEEGLKFMVYLQKENIIDESGMPKERFSAEFPKEGPSILRIQQVVRGDSAAYFCASSTANTGELFFGEGSRLTVL.

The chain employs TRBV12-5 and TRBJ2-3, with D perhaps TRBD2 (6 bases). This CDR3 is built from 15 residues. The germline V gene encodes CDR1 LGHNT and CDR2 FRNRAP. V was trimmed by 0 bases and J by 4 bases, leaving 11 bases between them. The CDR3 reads CASGLVPGVADTQYF. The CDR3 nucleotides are TGTGCTAGTGGTTTGGTACCGGGAGTGGCAGATACGCAGTATTTT. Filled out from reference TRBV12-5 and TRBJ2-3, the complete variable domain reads DARVTQTPRHKVTEMGQEVTMRCQPILGHNTVFWYRQTMMQGLELLAYFRNRAPLDDSGMPKDRFSAEMPDATLATLKIQPSEPRDSAVYFCASGLVPGVADTQYFGPGTRLTVL.

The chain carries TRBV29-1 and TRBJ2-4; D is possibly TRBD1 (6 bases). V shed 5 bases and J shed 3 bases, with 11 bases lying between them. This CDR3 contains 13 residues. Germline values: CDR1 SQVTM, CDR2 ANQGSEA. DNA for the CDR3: TGCAGCGTTACCCCAGGGGTCAAAAACATTCAGTACTTC. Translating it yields CSVTPGVKNIQYF.

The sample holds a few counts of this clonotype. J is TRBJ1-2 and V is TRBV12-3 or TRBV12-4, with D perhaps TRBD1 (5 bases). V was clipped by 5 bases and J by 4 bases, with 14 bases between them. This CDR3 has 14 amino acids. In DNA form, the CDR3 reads TGTGCCAGCAGTATTGCAGGGATCGGCTATGGCTACACCTTC. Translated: CASSIAGIGYGYTF.

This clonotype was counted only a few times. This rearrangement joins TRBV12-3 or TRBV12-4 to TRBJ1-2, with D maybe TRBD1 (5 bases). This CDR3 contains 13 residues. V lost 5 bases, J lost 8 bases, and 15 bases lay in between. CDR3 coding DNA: TGTGCCAGCAGTCCCGGGGGGGGTAGCGGCTACACCTTC. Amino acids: CASSPGGGSGYTF.

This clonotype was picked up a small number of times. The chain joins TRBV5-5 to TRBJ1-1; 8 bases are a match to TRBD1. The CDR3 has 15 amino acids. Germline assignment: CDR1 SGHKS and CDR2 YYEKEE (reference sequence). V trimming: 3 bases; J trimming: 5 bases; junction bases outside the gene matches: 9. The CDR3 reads CASSWGPTGETEAFF. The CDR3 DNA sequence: TGTGCCAGCAGCTGGGGTCCGACAGGGGAAACTGAAGCTTTCTTT. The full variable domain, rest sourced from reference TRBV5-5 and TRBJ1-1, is DAGVTQSPTHLIKTRGQQVTLRCSPISGHKSVSWYQQVLGQGPQFIFQYYEKEERGRGNFPDRFSARQFPNYSSELNVNALLLGDSALYLCASSWGPTGETEAFFGQGTRLTVV.

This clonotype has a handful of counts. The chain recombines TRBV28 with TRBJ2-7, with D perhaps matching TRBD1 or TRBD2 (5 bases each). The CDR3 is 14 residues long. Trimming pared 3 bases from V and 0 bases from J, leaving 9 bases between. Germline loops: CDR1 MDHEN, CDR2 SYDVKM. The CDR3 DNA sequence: TGTGCCAGCAGTTTGTGGGGGAGCTCCTACGAGCAGTACGTC. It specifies CASSLWGSSYEQYV.

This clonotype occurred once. CDR3 in amino acids: CASSFGASGETQYF. The CDR3 bases are TGTGCCAGCAGCTTTGGGGCTAGCGGAGAGACCCAGTACTTC. This sequence joins TRBV7-2 and TRBJ2-5; 7 nucleotides line up with TRBD2. With V trimmed by 3 bases and J by 4 bases, 5 bases remained unmatched. The CDR3 has 14 amino acids. Germline V lookup: CDR1 SGHTA, CDR2 FQGNSA.

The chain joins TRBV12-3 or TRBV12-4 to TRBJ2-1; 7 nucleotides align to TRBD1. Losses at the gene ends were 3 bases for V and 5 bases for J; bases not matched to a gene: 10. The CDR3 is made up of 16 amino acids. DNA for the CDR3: TGTGCCAGCAGTTTCAGGGCCGGGACAGAGAACAATGAGCAGTTCTTC. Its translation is CASSFRAGTENNEQFF.

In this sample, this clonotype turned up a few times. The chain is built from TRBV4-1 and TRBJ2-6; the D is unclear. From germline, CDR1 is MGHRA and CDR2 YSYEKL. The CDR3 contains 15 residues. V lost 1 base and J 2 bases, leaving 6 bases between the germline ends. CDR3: CASSQGDTGANVLTF. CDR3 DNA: TGCGCCAGCAGCCAAGGAGATACTGGGGCCAACGTCCTGACTTTC.

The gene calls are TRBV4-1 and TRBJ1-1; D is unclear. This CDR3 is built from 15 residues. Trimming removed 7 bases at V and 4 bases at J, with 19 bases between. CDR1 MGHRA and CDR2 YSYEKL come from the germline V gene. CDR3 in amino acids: CASTSKGGLFTEAFF. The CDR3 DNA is TGCGCCAGCACCTCTAAGGGAGGGCTGTTCACTGAAGCTTTCTTT.

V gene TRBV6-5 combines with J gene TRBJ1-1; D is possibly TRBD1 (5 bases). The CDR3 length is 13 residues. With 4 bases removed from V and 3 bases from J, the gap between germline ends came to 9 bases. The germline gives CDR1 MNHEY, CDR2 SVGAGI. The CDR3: CASSFGGHTEAFF. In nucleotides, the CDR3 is TGTGCCAGCAGTTTTGGGGGTCACACTGAAGCTTTCTTT.

The CDR3 DNA is TGTGCCAGCAGTTTAGGCGGGACGTCCAAAAACATTCAGTACTTC. This codes for CASSLGGTSKNIQYF. The rearrangement links TRBV12-3 or TRBV12-4 to TRBJ2-4; D possibly corresponds to TRBD2 (6 bases). Trimming took off 1 base at V and 2 bases at J, with 9 bases between the two ends. The CDR3 sequence is 15 residues long.

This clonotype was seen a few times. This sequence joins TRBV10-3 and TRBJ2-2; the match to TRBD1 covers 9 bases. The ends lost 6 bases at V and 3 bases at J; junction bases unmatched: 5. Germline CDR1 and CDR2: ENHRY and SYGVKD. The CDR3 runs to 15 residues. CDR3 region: CAIRSRDRDTGELFF. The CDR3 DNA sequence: TGTGCCATCAGATCCCGGGACAGGGACACCGGGGAGCTGTTTTTT.

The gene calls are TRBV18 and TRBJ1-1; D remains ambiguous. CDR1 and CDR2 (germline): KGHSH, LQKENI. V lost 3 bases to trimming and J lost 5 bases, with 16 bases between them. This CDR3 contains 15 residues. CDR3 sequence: CASSPGRNLGTEAFF. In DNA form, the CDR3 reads TGTGCCAGCTCACCGGGCCGGAACTTGGGGACTGAAGCTTTCTTT.

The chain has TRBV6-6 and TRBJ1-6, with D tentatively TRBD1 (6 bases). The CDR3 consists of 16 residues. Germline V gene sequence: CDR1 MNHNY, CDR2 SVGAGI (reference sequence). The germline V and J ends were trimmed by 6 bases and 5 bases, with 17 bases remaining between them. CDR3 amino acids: CASSPARTVDNSPLHF. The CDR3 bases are TGTGCCAGCAGCCCAGCCCGGACAGTCGATAATTCACCCCTCCACTTT.

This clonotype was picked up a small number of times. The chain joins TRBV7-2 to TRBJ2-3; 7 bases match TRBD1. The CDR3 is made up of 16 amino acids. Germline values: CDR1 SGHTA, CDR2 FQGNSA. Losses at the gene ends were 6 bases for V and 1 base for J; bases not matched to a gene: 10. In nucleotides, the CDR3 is TGTGCCAGCAGTATACAGGGGACATCTCGCACAGATACGCAGTATTTT. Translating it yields CASSIQGTSRTDTQYF.

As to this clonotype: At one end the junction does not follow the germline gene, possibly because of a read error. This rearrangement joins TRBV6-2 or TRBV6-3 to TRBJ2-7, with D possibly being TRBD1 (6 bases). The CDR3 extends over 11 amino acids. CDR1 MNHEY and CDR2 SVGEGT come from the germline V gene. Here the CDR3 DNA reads TGTGCCAGCAGTTTGGACAGCGAACCCACGTTC. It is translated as CASSLDSEPTF.

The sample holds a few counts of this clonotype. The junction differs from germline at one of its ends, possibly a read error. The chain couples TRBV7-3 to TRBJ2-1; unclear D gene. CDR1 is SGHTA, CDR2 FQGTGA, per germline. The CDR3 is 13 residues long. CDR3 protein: CASTLAPGNEQFF. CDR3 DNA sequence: TGTGCCAGCACCTTAGCTCCTGGCAATGAGCAGTTCTTC.

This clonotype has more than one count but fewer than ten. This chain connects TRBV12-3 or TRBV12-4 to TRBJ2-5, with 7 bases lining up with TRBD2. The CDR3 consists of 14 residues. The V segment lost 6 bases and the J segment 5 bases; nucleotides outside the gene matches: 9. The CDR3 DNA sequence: TGTGCCAGCAGGAAGCGGGGATCTCGGGAGACCCAGTACTTC. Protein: CASRKRGSRETQYF.